The 7 T cell receptor beta chains listed next were all sequenced from one sample in a study of vaccination and CD4 T cells after COVID-19. Their specific antigens are unknown. The treatment is: roughly 10-day PBMC culture with coronavirus spike peptide pools or control peptides (ViraFEST assay). Cultured CD4+ T-cell DNA underwent Oncomine TCR Beta short-read sequencing. TCRdb re-derived calls from the PCR reads in MiXCR, one entry per CDR3 protein. The sample shows 15,000 or so distinct CDR3 sequences, around 74% of them seen only once. The sequenced material came from CD4+ T cells from blood, cultured in vitro. These receptors originate from a human donor who had recovered from COVID-19.

In this sample, this clonotype is medium-sized. The chain carries TRBV20-1 and TRBJ1-5; TRBD1 is a possible D gene (5 bases). This CDR3 is built from 14 residues. CDR1 and CDR2 from the germline V gene are DFQATT and SNEGSKA (reference sequence). With 5 bases removed from V and 7 bases from J, the gap between germline ends came to 18 bases. CDR3 loop: CSAPPDTVGQPQHF. CDR3 DNA sequence: TGCAGTGCTCCCCCGGACACCGTGGGACAGCCCCAGCATTTT.

The chain recombines TRBV4-3 with TRBJ2-1; D unclear. CDR1 LGHNA and CDR2 YSLEER come from the germline V gene. V was pared by 3 bases and J by 0 bases, with 3 bases between. The CDR3 has 13 amino acids. CDR3 loop: CASSHYSYNEQFF. The CDR3 DNA reads TGCGCCAGCAGCCATTACTCCTACAATGAGCAGTTCTTC.

J is TRBJ1-4 and V is TRBV29-1, with TRBD1 matching over 8 bases. The length of the CDR3 is 14 residues. Germline V gives CDR1 SQVTM, CDR2 ANQGSEA. V was clipped by 7 bases and J by 7 bases; unmatched bases: 11. CDR3 sequence: CSAQGQGRGEKLFF. As DNA, the CDR3 is TGCAGCGCACAAGGACAGGGTCGGGGTGAAAAACTGTTTTTT.

V gene TRBV6-5 combines with J gene TRBJ2-1, with D perhaps TRBD2 (6 bases). CDR1 MNHEY and CDR2 SVGAGI come from the germline V gene. This CDR3 region has 16 residues. V dropped 3 bases and J dropped 0 bases, with 12 bases sitting between them. CDR3 sequence (DNA): TGTGCCAGCAGTTATCGGAGGGGAAGCTCCTACAATGAGCAGTTCTTC. It translates to CASSYRRGSSYNEQFF.

The V call is TRBV6-2 or TRBV6-3, the J call TRBJ2-7; tentatively, D is TRBD1 or TRBD2 (5 bases each). The germline gives CDR1 MNHEY, CDR2 SVGEGT. V lost 8 bases to trimming and J lost 1 base, with 18 bases between them. The CDR3 has 15 residues. CDR3 loop: CASLPRGRESYEQYF. The CDR3 coding sequence is TGTGCCAGCCTGCCTCGAGGCAGGGAGTCCTACGAGCAGTACTTC.

This clonotype has just one count. This sequence joins TRBV28 and TRBJ1-6; the D gene is possibly TRBD1 (5 bases). Trimming stripped 6 bases from V and 7 bases from J, with 13 bases between. CDR1 is MDHEN and CDR2 is SYDVKM in the germline V gene. The CDR3 runs to 14 residues. CDR3 nucleotide sequence: TGTGCCAGCAGGTACGGGACCTCCAATTCACCCCTCCACTTT. Its translation: CASRYGTSNSPLHF.

This rearrangement joins TRBV20-1 to TRBJ1-1; 7 nucleotides align to TRBD1. Germline V lookup: CDR1 DFQATT, CDR2 SNEGSKA (reference sequence). J gave up 4 bases and V 6 bases, and 8 bases lay outside the gene matches. This CDR3 is built from 13 residues. CDR3 residues: CSANRGSATEAFF. The CDR3 DNA is TGCAGTGCAAACAGGGGATCGGCCACTGAAGCTTTCTTT.